A single sample gave rise to the 19 T cell receptor beta chains below, sequenced in a study of T cells after posttransplantation cyclophosphamide. Sequencing was performed with immunoSEQ multiplex PCR; in TCRdb, only in-frame clones are kept and a portion is missing. The data show fewer than 13,000 clones, approximately 80% seen once. Busulfan-fludarabine conditioning, marrow transplant, and cyclophosphamide on days +3 and +4 were administered. The sample in question was PBMCs, obtained after allogeneic stem cell transplant with posttransplant cyclophosphamide. The receptors shown here come from a female patient aged 45 to 65 who received an allogeneic stem cell transplant from a related donor, was CMV-positive, and had no GVHD. The graft donor may be the source of some T cells.

This chain links TRBV11-3 with TRBJ2-1; 8 bases are shared with TRBD1. Germline V lookup: CDR1 SGHNT, CDR2 YENEEA. The CDR3 has 16 amino acids. Trimming at V came to 4 bases and at J to 7 bases, leaving 12 bases not matched to a gene. The CDR3 loop is CASSSSRQGAQNEQFF. The DNA of the CDR3 is TGTGCCAGCAGCTCTTCACGGCAGGGGGCGCAGAATGAGCAGTTCTTC.

This clone was seen just once. The V gene is TRBV9, the J gene TRBJ2-7; no definite D call. The germline CDR1 and CDR2 sequences are SGDLS and YYNGEE. Between the trimmed V and J ends, which lost 0 bases and 3 bases, there was a span of 10 bases. There are 14 residues in the CDR3. CDR3 amino acids: CASSVGHQSYEQYF. CDR3 DNA: TGTGCCAGCAGCGTAGGACACCAGAGCTACGAGCAGTACTTC.

The chain employs TRBV5-3 and TRBJ1-6; no reliable D call. TRBV5-3 is flagged as an ORF with uncertain function. The CDR3 totals 15 residues. V lost 1 base to trimming and J lost 1 base, with 6 bases between them. As DNA, the CDR3 is TGTGCCAGAAGCTTGTCAGGTTCCTATAATTCACCCCTCCACTTT. This translates into CARSLSGSYNSPLHF.

This clone was detected once. This chain links TRBV1 with TRBJ1-1; TRBD1, as called in the table, went unchecked against the DNA. TRBV1 is described as a pseudogene. The CDR3 totals 15 residues. DNA for the CDR3: TGCACCAGCAGCCACTGGGGCACTTTGAACACTGAAGCTTTCTTT. It yields the protein CTSSHWGTLNTEAFF.

The chain carries TRBV2 and TRBJ1-5; 9 nucleotides match TRBD1. There are 16 residues in the CDR3. The germline CDR1 and CDR2 sequences are SNHLY and FYNNEI. V trimming: 6 bases; J trimming: 1 base; junction bases outside the gene matches: 7. CDR3 sequence: CASSARQGESNQPQHF. Written as DNA, the CDR3 is TGTGCCAGCAGCGCCCGACAGGGGGAAAGCAATCAGCCCCAGCATTTT. Full variable domain (remainder filled in from reference TRBV2 and TRBJ1-5): EPEVTQTPSHQVTQMGQEVILRCVPISNHLYFYWYRQILGQKVEFLVSFYNNEISEKSEIFDDQFSVERPDGSNFTLKIRSTKLEDSAMYFCASSARQGESNQPQHFGDGTRLSIL.

This clone is medium-sized in the sample. The chain carries TRBV28 and TRBJ2-3, with D unclear. The CDR3 is 13 residues long. Looked up from germline, CDR1 is MDHEN and CDR2 is SYDVKM. Trimming removed 3 bases from V and 1 base from J, with 5 bases in between. DNA of the CDR3: TGTGCCAGCAGTTTTATTGGCACAGATACGCAGTATTTT. Protein sequence: CASSFIGTDTQYF. The full variable domain, in which reference TRBV28 and TRBJ2-3 provide the parts outside the CDR3, is DVKVTQSSRYLVKRTGEKVFLECVQDMDHENMFWYRQDPGLGLRLIYFSYDVKMKEKGDIPEGYSVSREKKERFSLILESASTNQTSMYLCASSFIGTDTQYFGPGTRLTVL.

This clone was seen more than once but under ten times. The genes are TRBV10-3 and TRBJ1-1; possibly TRBD1 for D (5 bases). V was clipped by 3 bases and J by 1 base, with 12 bases between them. The CDR3 runs 15 residues. Germline V lookup: CDR1 ENHRY, CDR2 SYGVKD. The CDR3 sequence: CAISDGQGRNTEAFF. The DNA of the CDR3 is TGTGCCATCAGTGACGGGCAGGGCAGGAACACTGAAGCTTTCTTT.

The V call is TRBV4-3, the J call TRBJ2-1, with 10 positions matching TRBD2. V gave up 0 bases and J gave up 0 bases; unmatched junction bases: 5. This CDR3 comprises 18 residues. CDR1 is LGHNA and CDR2 is YSLEER in the germline V gene. The CDR3 is CASSQETSGASSYNEQFF. Here the CDR3 DNA reads TGCGCCAGCAGCCAAGAAACTAGCGGGGCCTCCTCCTACAATGAGCAGTTCTTC.

This chain connects TRBV28 to TRBJ2-1; possible D gene TRBD2, 5 bases. Germline lookup yields CDR1 MDHEN and CDR2 SYDVKM. The CDR3 length is 15 residues. The V and J ends lost 3 bases and 9 bases respectively, with 18 bases between them. CDR3 in DNA: TGTGCCAGCAGTTTGGGGTCGGGGTGGGATACTGAGCAGTTCTTC. Residues: CASSLGSGWDTEQFF.

The chain combines TRBV5-1 with TRBJ1-1, with D perhaps TRBD1 (5 bases). The CDR3 has 14 amino acids. Trimming removed 5 bases from V and 0 bases from J, with 11 bases in between. Germline CDR1 and CDR2: SGHRS and YFSETQ. The CDR3 region is CASRSGIMNTEAFF. CDR3 in DNA: TGCGCCAGCAGGTCAGGGATCATGAACACTGAAGCTTTCTTT.

The rearrangement uses TRBV7-6 and TRBJ2-4, with 12 bases fitting TRBD1. This CDR3 has 16 amino acids. Trimming took 5 bases from V and 7 from J; bases not matched to a gene: 9. The V gene's germline CDR1 is SGHVS and CDR2 FNYEAQ. CDR3 loop: CASSRGTGGLNNIQYF. The CDR3 DNA follows: TGTGCCAGCAGCCGAGGGACAGGGGGCCTCAACAACATTCAGTACTTC.

V and J are TRBV7-8 and TRBJ2-1, with 12 positions matching TRBD2. The germline gives CDR1 SGHVS, CDR2 FQNEAQ. CDR3 length: 17 amino acids. The V and J ends lost 1 base and 3 bases, in that order; junction bases with no gene match: 4. CDR3 amino acids: CASSLGLAGDFYNEQFF. CDR3 in DNA: TGTGCCAGCAGCTTAGGACTAGCGGGGGACTTCTACAATGAGCAGTTCTTC.

V usage is TRBV6-6 and J usage is TRBJ2-3; D unclear. The V and J ends lost 2 bases and 3 bases respectively, with 9 bases between them. CDR1 and CDR2 (germline): MNHNY, SVGAGI (reference sequence). The CDR3 is 14 residues long. In DNA, the CDR3 is TGTGCCAGCAGTTACCTAGTATTAACAGATACGCAGTATTTT. It yields the protein CASSYLVLTDTQYF.

This clone occurred a few times. This sequence joins TRBV29-1 and TRBJ2-1, with a possible D match to TRBD2 (5 bases). Germline CDR1 is SQVTM and CDR2 is ANQGSEA. Deletions cut 8 bases from V and 6 bases from J, with 29 bases between. This CDR3 has 17 residues. The CDR3: CSPRSPIVTGSVNEQFF. CDR3 nucleotides: TGCAGCCCCCGGTCCCCCATCGTAACGGGGTCTGTCAATGAGCAGTTCTTC.

The chain is built from TRBV11-2 and TRBJ2-5; D ambiguous. Trimming stripped 1 base from V and 4 bases from J, with 4 bases between. Germline CDR1 reads SGHAT; CDR2 reads FQNNGV. There are 12 residues in the CDR3. CDR3 amino acids: CASSLVGETQYF. In nucleotides, the CDR3 is TGTGCCAGCAGCTTAGTCGGAGAGACCCAGTACTTC.

The chain carries TRBV10-3 and TRBJ2-2, with 8 bases lining up with TRBD1. Per the germline V gene, CDR1 is ENHRY and CDR2 is SYGVKD. This CDR3 is built from 16 residues. V was pared by 5 bases and J by 2 bases, with 7 bases of the junction left unmatched. The CDR3: CAISFDRGGNTGELFF. CDR3 bases: TGTGCCATCAGTTTTGACAGGGGAGGTAACACCGGGGAGCTGTTTTTT.

The chain uses TRBV4-3 and TRBJ2-7; D is possibly TRBD1 (6 bases). Germline V gene lookup returns CDR1 LGHNA and CDR2 YSLEER. Trimming shortened V by 4 bases and J by 5 bases, and 12 bases separated the two germline ends. This CDR3 contains 13 residues. The CDR3 loop reads CASSRTGNHEQYF. CDR3 bases: TGCGCCAGCAGCCGTACAGGGAACCACGAGCAGTACTTC.

The chain uses TRBV4-3 and TRBJ1-2, with D possibly TRBD1 on 5 matching bases. The germline V gene encodes CDR1 LGHNA and CDR2 YSLEER. This CDR3 has 13 amino acids. V was cut by 6 bases and J by 8 bases, with 16 bases left in between. CDR3 in DNA: TGCGCCAGCAGGGGGTTGGGGACTGTCGGCTACACCTTC. Translation: CASRGLGTVGYTF.

This rearrangement joins TRBV7-2 to TRBJ1-2; a possible D gene is TRBD1 (6 bases). Trimming stripped 5 bases from V and 8 bases from J, with 15 bases between. The CDR3 spans 13 residues. The germline CDR1 and CDR2 sequences are SGHTA and FQGNSA. CDR3 DNA sequence: TGTGCCAGCAGCCAGAACAGGGATGGGGGCTACACCTTC. It encodes CASSQNRDGGYTF.